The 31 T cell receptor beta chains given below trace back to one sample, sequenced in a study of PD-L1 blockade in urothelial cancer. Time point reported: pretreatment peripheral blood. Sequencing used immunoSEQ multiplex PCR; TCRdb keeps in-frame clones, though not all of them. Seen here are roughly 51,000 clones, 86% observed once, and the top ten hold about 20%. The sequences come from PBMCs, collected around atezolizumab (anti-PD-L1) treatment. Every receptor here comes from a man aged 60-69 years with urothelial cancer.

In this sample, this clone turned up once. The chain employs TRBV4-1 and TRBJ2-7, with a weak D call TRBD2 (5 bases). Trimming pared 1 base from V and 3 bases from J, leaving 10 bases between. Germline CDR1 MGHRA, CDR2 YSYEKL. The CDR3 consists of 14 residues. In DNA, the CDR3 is TGCGCCAGCAGCCAAGGCGTTGCGGGCTACGAGCAGTACTTC. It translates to CASSQGVAGYEQYF.

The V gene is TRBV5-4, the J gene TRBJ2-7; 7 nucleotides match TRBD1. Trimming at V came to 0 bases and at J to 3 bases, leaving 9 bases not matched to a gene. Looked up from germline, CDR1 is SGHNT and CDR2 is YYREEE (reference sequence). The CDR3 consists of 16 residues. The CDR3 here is CASSLGGSGQSYEQYF. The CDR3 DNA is TGTGCCAGCAGCTTGGGCGGGTCGGGACAGAGCTACGAGCAGTACTTC.

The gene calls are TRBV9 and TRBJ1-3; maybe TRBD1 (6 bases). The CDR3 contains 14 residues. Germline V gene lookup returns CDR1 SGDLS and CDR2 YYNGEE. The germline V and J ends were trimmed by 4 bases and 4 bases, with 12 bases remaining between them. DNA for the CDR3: TGTGCCAGCAGCCTCGGGACAATAGGAAACACCATATATTTT. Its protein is CASSLGTIGNTIYF.

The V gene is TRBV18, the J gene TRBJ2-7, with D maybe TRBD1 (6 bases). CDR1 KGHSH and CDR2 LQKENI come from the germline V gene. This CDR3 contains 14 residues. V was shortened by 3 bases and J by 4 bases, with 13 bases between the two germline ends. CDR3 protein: CASSPRQVGYEQYF. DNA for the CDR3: TGTGCCAGCTCACCCCGACAGGTTGGTTACGAGCAGTACTTC.

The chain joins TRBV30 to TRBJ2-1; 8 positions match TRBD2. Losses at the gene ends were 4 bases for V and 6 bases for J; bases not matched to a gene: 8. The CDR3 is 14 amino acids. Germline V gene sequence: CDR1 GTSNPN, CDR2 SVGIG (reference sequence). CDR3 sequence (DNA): TGTGCCTGGACGGCGGGACTAGACGGCAATGAGCAGTTCTTC. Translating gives CAWTAGLDGNEQFF.

DNA for the CDR3: TGTGCCAGCAAGTCCCGGGACGGAGGGTGGACTGAAGCTTTCTTT. Encoded protein: CASKSRDGGWTEAFF. The chain combines TRBV6-1 with TRBJ1-1; a weak D match, TRBD1 (5 bases). This CDR3 spans 15 amino acids. Germline assignment: CDR1 MNHNS and CDR2 SASEGT. V was shortened by 7 bases and J by 5 bases, with 20 bases between the two germline ends.

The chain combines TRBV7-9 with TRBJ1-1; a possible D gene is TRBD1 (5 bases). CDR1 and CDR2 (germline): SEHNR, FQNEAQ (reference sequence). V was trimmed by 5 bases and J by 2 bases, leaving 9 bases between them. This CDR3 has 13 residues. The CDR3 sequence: CASSVDSNTEAFF. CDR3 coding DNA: TGTGCCAGCAGCGTAGACAGCAACACTGAAGCTTTCTTT.

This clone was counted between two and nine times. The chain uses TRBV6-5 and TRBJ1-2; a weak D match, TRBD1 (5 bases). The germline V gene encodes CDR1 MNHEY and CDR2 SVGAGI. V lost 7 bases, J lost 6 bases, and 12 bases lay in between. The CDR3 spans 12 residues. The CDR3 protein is CASTRGTHGYTF. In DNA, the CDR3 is TGTGCCAGCACTCGAGGGACTCATGGCTACACCTTC.

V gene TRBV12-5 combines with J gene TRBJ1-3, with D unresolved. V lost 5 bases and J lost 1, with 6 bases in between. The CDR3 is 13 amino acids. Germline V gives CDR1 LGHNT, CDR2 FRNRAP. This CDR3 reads CASGLSSGNTIYF. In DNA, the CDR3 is TGTGCTAGTGGTCTGTCGTCTGGAAACACCATATATTTT.

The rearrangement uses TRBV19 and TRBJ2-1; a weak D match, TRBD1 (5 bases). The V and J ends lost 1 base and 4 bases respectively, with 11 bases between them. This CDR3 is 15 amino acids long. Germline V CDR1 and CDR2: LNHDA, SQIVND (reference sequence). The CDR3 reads CASSIVGDSYNEQFF. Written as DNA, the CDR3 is TGTGCCAGTAGTATAGTAGGGGATTCGTACAATGAGCAGTTCTTC.

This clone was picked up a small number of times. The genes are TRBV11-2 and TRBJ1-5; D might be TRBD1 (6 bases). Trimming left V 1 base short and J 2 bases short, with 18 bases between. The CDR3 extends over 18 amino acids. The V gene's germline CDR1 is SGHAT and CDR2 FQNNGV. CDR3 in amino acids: CASSLAHQGEGGNQPQHF. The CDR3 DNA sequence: TGTGCCAGCAGCTTAGCCCATCAAGGGGAGGGGGGCAATCAGCCCCAGCATTTT.

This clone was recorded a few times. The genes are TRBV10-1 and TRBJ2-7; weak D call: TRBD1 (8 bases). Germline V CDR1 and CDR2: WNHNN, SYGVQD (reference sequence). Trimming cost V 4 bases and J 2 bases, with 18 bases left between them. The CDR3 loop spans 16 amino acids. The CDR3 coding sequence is TGCGCCAGCAGTGGACAGGGGCTAGCGGAAACCTACGAGCAGTACTTC. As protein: CASSGQGLAETYEQYF.

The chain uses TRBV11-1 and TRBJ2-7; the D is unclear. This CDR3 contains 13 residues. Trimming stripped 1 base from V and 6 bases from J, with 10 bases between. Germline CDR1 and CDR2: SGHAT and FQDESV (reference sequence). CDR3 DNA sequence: TGTGCCAGCAGCTTAGAACAGCCCGGCGAGCAGTACTTC. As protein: CASSLEQPGEQYF.

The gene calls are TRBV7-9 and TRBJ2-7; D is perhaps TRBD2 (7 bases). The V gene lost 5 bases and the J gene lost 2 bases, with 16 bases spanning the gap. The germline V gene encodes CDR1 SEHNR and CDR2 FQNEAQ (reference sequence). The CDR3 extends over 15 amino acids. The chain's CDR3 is CASSRGASGTYEQYF. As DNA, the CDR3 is TGTGCCAGCAGCCGGGGGGCTAGCGGTACCTACGAGCAGTACTTC. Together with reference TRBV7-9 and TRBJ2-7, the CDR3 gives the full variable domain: DTGVSQNPRHKITKRGQNVTFRCDPISEHNRLYWYRQTLGQGPEFLTYFQNEAQLEKSRLLSDRFSAERPKGSFSTLEIQRTEQGDSAMYLCASSRGASGTYEQYFGPGTRLTVT.

This chain's CDR3 is CASSLGWGPETEAFF. The CDR3 DNA follows: TGCGCCAGCAGCTTGGGCTGGGGGCCGGAGACTGAAGCTTTCTTT. The chain carries TRBV5-1 and TRBJ1-1; TRBD1 might be the D (6 bases). V was shortened by 0 bases and J by 5 bases, with 14 bases between the two germline ends. The germline CDR1 and CDR2 sequences are SGHRS and YFSETQ. CDR3 length equals 15 residues.

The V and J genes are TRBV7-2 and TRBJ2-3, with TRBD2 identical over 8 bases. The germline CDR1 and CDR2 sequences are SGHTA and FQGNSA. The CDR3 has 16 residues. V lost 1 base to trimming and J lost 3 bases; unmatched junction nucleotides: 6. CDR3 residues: CASSLDVGGGTDTQYF. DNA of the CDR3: TGTGCCAGCAGCTTAGATGTCGGGGGGGGGACAGATACGCAGTATTTT.

The DNA for the CDR3 is TGTGCCAGCTCACCACTGGGCCACGGCACAGATACGCAGTATTTT. It encodes CASSPLGHGTDTQYF. The rearrangement uses TRBV18 and TRBJ2-3; D gene unclear. The CDR3 covers 15 residues. Trimming removed 1 base at V and 1 base at J, with 9 bases between. The V gene's germline CDR1 is KGHSH and CDR2 LQKENI.

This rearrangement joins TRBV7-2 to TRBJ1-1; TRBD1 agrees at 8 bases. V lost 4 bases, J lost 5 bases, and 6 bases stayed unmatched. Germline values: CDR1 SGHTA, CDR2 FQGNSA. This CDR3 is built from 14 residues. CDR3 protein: CASSSRGRVTEAFF. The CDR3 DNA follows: TGTGCCAGCAGCTCCAGGGGGCGGGTTACTGAAGCTTTCTTT.

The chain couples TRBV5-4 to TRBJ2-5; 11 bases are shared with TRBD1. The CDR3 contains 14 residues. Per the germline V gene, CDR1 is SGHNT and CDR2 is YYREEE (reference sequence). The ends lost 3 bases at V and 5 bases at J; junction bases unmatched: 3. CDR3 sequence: CASSWTGGSETQYF. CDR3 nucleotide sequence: TGTGCCAGCAGCTGGACAGGGGGCTCGGAGACCCAGTACTTC.

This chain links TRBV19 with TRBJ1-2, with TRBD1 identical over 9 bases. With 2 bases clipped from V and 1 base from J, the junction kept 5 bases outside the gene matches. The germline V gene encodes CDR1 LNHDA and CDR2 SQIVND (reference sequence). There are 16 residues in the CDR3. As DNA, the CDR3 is TGTGCCAGTAGTATATTGGGGACAGGGCGTAACTATGGCTACACCTTC. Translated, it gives CASSILGTGRNYGYTF. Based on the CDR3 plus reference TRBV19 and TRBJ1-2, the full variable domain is DGGITQSPKYLFRKEGQNVTLSCEQNLNHDAMYWYRQDPGQGLRLIYYSQIVNDFQKGDIAEGYSVSREKKESFPLTVTSAQKNPTAFYLCASSILGTGRNYGYTFGSGTRLTVV.

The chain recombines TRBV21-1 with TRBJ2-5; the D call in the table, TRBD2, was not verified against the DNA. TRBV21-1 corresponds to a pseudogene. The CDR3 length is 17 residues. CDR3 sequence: CASSKESSGSSQETQYF. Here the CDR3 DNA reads TGTGCCAGCAGCAAAGAGTCTAGCGGGAGTTCCCAAGAGACCCAGTACTTC.

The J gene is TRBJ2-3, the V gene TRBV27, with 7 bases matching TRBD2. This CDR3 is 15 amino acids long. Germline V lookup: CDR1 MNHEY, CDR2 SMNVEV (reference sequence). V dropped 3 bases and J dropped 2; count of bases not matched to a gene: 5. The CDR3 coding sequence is TGTGCCAGCAGTTTCCGCGGGAGTGTCACAGATACGCAGTATTTT. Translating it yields CASSFRGSVTDTQYF.

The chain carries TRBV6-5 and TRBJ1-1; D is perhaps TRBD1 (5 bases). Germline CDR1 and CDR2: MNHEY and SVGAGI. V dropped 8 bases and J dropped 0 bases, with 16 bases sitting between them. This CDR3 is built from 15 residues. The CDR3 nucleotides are TGTGCCAGCGCTCGGAAGTGGGGGGTGAACACTGAAGCTTTCTTT. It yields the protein CASARKWGVNTEAFF.

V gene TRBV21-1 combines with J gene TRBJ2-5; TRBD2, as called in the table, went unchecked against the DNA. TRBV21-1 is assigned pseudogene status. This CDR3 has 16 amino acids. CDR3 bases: TGTGCCAGCAGCAAAGGAACTAGCGGGCCTCAAGAGACCCAGTACTTC. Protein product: CASSKGTSGPQETQYF.

CDR3 nucleotides: TGCGCCAGCAGCTTGGAGGGGACAGGGGAAGAAAAACTGTTTTTT. Protein: CASSLEGTGEEKLFF. The genes are TRBV5-1 and TRBJ1-4; 10 bases are shared with TRBD1. The CDR3 spans 15 residues. Unmatched junction bases numbered 4, after V lost 0 bases and J lost 8 bases. The germline gives CDR1 SGHRS, CDR2 YFSETQ.

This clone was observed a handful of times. The CDR3 sequence is CASSTDRGQSYNEQFF. CDR3 nucleotides: TGTGCCAGCAGTACCGACAGGGGACAGTCCTACAATGAGCAGTTCTTC. The gene calls are TRBV27 and TRBJ2-1; 8 bases fit TRBD1. Unmatched junction bases numbered 7, after V lost 5 bases and J lost 1 base. Germline lookup yields CDR1 MNHEY and CDR2 SMNVEV (reference sequence). CDR3 size: 16 residues.

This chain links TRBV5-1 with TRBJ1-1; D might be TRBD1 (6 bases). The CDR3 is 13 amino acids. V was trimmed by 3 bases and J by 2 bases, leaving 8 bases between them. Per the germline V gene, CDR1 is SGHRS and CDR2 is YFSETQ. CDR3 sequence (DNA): TGCGCCAGCAGCTCGGGACAAAACACTGAAGCTTTCTTT. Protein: CASSSGQNTEAFF.

DNA for the CDR3: TGTGCCAGCAGCTTAGAGGTTGTGGTAGCGCGGACCTACGAGCAGTACTTC. It specifies CASSLEVVVARTYEQYF. This chain connects TRBV7-8 to TRBJ2-7; D may be TRBD2 (5 bases). CDR1 and CDR2 from the germline V gene are SGHVS and FQNEAQ. V lost 1 base and J lost 2, with 18 bases in between. This CDR3 region has 17 residues.

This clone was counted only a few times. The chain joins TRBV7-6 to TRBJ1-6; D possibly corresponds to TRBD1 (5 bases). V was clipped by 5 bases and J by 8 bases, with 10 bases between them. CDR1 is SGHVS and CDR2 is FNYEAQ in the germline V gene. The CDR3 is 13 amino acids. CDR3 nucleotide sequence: TGTGCCAGCAGCCCTCAGGGTTATTCACCCCTCCACTTT. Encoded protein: CASSPQGYSPLHF.

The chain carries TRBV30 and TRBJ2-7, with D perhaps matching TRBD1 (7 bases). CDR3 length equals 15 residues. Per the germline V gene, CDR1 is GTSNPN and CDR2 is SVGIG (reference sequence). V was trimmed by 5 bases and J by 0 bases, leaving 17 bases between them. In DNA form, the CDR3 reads TGTGCCTGGGCCCTTAGACAGGGACTCTCCTACGAGCAGTACTTC. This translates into CAWALRQGLSYEQYF.

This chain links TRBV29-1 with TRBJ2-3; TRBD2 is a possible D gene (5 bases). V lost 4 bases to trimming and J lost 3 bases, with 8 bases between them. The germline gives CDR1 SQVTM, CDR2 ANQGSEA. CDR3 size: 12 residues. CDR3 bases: TGCAGCGTTGTTGAGGGTACAGATACGCAGTATTTT. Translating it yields CSVVEGTDTQYF.